What follows are 21 T cell receptor beta chains derived from one specimen sequenced in a study of spatial heterogeneity in lung cancer. The sample's time point: sample taken at primary tumor resection. TCRdb processed the 5' RACE reads anew with MiXCR; each CDR3 protein has one entry. The profile shows about 10,000 distinct CDR3 sequences, 12% of them singletons. No antigen is known for these receptors. The study's findings and limits: For expanded intratumoral alpha and beta TCRs, counts tracked tumor mutation counts.

The sequences come from lung tumor tissue, collected at surgery. Receptors originate from a male donor with early-stage non-small cell lung cancer.

This clonotype came up a few times. This chain connects TRBV28 to TRBJ1-2; maybe TRBD1 (5 bases). The V gene lost 5 bases and the J gene lost 7 bases, with 11 bases spanning the gap. Per the germline V gene, CDR1 is MDHEN and CDR2 is SYDVKM. This CDR3 spans 12 amino acids. In nucleotides, the CDR3 is TGTGCCAGCAGTGGGACGAGGGGTGGCTACACCTTC. This codes for CASSGTRGGYTF.

The chain joins TRBV28 to TRBJ2-2; 7 nucleotides align to TRBD2. This CDR3 spans 13 amino acids. In germline, CDR1 is MDHEN, CDR2 SYDVKM. CDR3: CAERGPNTGELFF. DNA of the CDR3: TGTGCTGAGCGGGGCCCGAACACCGGGGAGCTGTTTTTT.

This clonotype showed up just a few times. The chain is built from TRBV9 and TRBJ2-2; unclear D gene. The CDR3 spans 15 residues. The V and J ends lost 3 bases and 1 base respectively, with 10 bases between them. Germline CDR1 reads SGDLS; CDR2 reads YYNGEE. The chain's CDR3 is CASSGRRKNTGELFF. The CDR3 bases are TGTGCCAGCAGCGGCCGCAGAAAGAACACCGGGGAGCTGTTTTTT.

Many counts were recorded for this clonotype. The chain links TRBV10-3 to TRBJ2-7; D possibly corresponds to TRBD1 (6 bases). This CDR3 spans 14 amino acids. The V gene's germline CDR1 is ENHRY and CDR2 SYGVKD. V dropped 6 bases and J dropped 4 bases, with 16 bases sitting between them. As DNA, the CDR3 is TGTGCCATCAGCACCGGGACAATCCATTACGAGCAGTACTTC. This codes for CAISTGTIHYEQYF.

V gene TRBV7-2 combines with J gene TRBJ1-1; no reliable D call. The CDR3 loop spans 12 amino acids. Trimming took 3 bases from V and 6 from J, leaving 8 bases between them. Germline V CDR1 and CDR2: SGHTA, FQGNSA. CDR3 sequence reads: CASSLGWAEAFF. The CDR3 bases are TGTGCCAGCAGCTTGGGGTGGGCTGAAGCTTTCTTT.

The table lists this clonotype with a few counts. The chain links TRBV7-2 to TRBJ1-2; D is ambiguous. The germline CDR1 and CDR2 sequences are SGHTA and FQGNSA. This CDR3 has 16 residues. Trimming left V 6 bases short and J 7 bases short, with 24 bases between. The CDR3 DNA is TGTGCCAGCAGATCACCGGACGTCGCCAGAGGTTCTGGCTACACCTTC. It specifies CASRSPDVARGSGYTF.

This clonotype was recorded at least ten times. The chain is built from TRBV5-1 and TRBJ2-1; 7 bases agree with TRBD2. Looked up from germline, CDR1 is SGHRS and CDR2 is YFSETQ. With V trimmed by 4 bases and J by 0 bases, 4 bases remained unmatched. The CDR3 is 15 amino acids. As DNA, the CDR3 is TGCGCCAGCAGCCCGCGGGGGTCCTCCTACAATGAGCAGTTCTTC. Translating it yields CASSPRGSSYNEQFF.

The chain employs TRBV4-2 and TRBJ1-5; TRBD1 matches 8 bases. CDR1 and CDR2 from the germline V gene are LGHNA and YNFKEQ. With V trimmed by 4 bases and J by 0 bases, 5 bases remained unmatched. The CDR3 extends over 16 amino acids. The CDR3 sequence: CASSREQGDSNQPQHF. CDR3 DNA: TGTGCCAGCAGCCGAGAACAGGGGGATAGCAATCAGCCCCAGCATTTT.

This clonotype was observed at least ten times. The chain combines TRBV9 with TRBJ1-6; D perhaps matches TRBD1 (6 bases). Germline CDR1 SGDLS, CDR2 YYNGEE. The CDR3 runs to 12 residues. Trimming removed 10 bases at V and 9 bases at J, with 14 bases between. The CDR3 coding sequence is TGTGCCTCCCAGGGGTGGGGTTCACCCCTCCACTTT. It yields the protein CASQGWGSPLHF.

This clonotype was recorded a few times. The chain employs TRBV4-3 and TRBJ1-4; no clear D. Trimming removed 4 bases from V and 0 bases from J, with 15 bases in between. CDR3 length: 17 residues. CDR1 LGHNA and CDR2 YSLEER come from the germline V gene. CDR3 in amino acids: CASSRALTTATNEKLFF. The CDR3 DNA reads as TGCGCCAGCAGCCGAGCCCTCACGACGGCAACTAATGAAAAACTGTTTTTT.

The chain recombines TRBV28 with TRBJ2-7; 9 bases are shared with TRBD1. The CDR3 consists of 14 residues. Germline CDR1 MDHEN, CDR2 SYDVKM. The junction had 5 bases not matched to a gene; V was cut back by 6 bases and J by 2 bases. This CDR3 is CASRWDRAPYEQYF. In DNA form, the CDR3 reads TGTGCCAGCAGGTGGGACAGGGCTCCCTACGAGCAGTACTTC.

This clonotype was seen repeatedly, ten times or more. This chain joins TRBV6-1 and TRBJ1-5, with D unresolved. The germline CDR1 and CDR2 sequences are MNHNS and SASEGT. The V gene lost 0 bases and the J gene lost 3 bases, with 6 bases spanning the gap. The CDR3 runs 14 residues. The CDR3 DNA reads as TGTGCCAGCAGTGAAGCGGGTGTCAATCAGCCCCAGCATTTT. Amino acid sequence: CASSEAGVNQPQHF.

This clonotype has at least ten counts. The DNA of the CDR3 is TGTGCCAGCAGCCCAACCGGGACCGACGAGTTCTTC. This translates into CASSPTGTDEFF. The chain couples TRBV11-1 to TRBJ2-1; D is tentatively TRBD1 or TRBD2 (5 bases each). Trimming pared 5 bases from V and 14 bases from J, leaving 16 bases between. This CDR3 is built from 12 residues. The V gene's germline CDR1 is SGHAT and CDR2 FQDESV (reference sequence). The full variable domain, in which reference TRBV11-1 and TRBJ2-1 provide the parts outside the CDR3, is EAEVAQSPRYKITEKSQAVAFWCDPISGHATLYWYRQILGQGPELLVQFQDESVVDDSQLPKDRFSAERLKGVDSTLKIQPAELGDSAMYLCASSPTGTDEFFGPGTRLTVL.

J is TRBJ1-5 and V is TRBV24-1; D is ambiguous. The CDR3 contains 13 residues. Germline V lookup: CDR1 KGHDR, CDR2 SFDVKD. V was clipped by 4 bases and J by 5 bases, with 8 bases between them. Written as DNA, the CDR3 is TGTGCCACCAGTGAGTACGGGGATCAGCCCCAGCATTTT. As protein: CATSEYGDQPQHF.

This clonotype appeared many times. V gene TRBV5-1 combines with J gene TRBJ2-1, with 7 bases matching TRBD2. The CDR3 sequence is 13 residues long. Germline loops: CDR1 SGHRS, CDR2 YFSETQ. V lost 4 bases to trimming and J lost 5 bases; unmatched junction nucleotides: 3. CDR3 bases: TGCGCCAGCAGCATCGGGACTAACAATGAGCAGTTCTTC. It specifies CASSIGTNNEQFF.

The chain employs TRBV28 and TRBJ1-2, with D unresolved. The CDR3 is 13 amino acids. Trimming stripped 5 bases from V and 3 bases from J, with 10 bases between. Per germline, CDR1 MDHEN and CDR2 SYDVKM. Here the CDR3 DNA reads TGTGCCAGCAGTATTGGTAGGGACTATGGCTACACCTTC. It is translated as CASSIGRDYGYTF.

This clonotype has ten or more counts. The rearrangement links TRBV27 to TRBJ2-7, with TRBD1 matching 7 bases. The CDR3 runs 15 residues. The V and J ends lost 4 bases and 2 bases, in that order; junction bases with no gene match: 8. CDR1 is MNHEY, CDR2 SMNVEV, per germline (reference sequence). The CDR3 DNA follows: TGTGCCAGCAGTTCCCCCGGGACAGAGGCCTACGAGCAGTACTTC. Translation: CASSSPGTEAYEQYF.

In this sample, this clonotype turned up a few times. This sequence joins TRBV6-6 and TRBJ2-5; 9 bases fit TRBD2. Trimming cost V 2 bases and J 4 bases; bases outside gene matches: 5. CDR1 is MNHNY, CDR2 SVGAGI, per germline (reference sequence). The CDR3 runs 15 residues. The CDR3 here is CASSYLAGIRETQYF. The CDR3 DNA sequence: TGTGCCAGCAGTTACCTAGCGGGGATCCGAGAGACCCAGTACTTC.

V is TRBV18 and J is TRBJ1-4, with 8 bases lining up with TRBD1. The CDR3 runs 16 residues. After removal of 6 bases from V and 11 bases from J, the junction contained 17 bases not matched to a gene. The germline gives CDR1 KGHSH, CDR2 LQKENI. CDR3 loop: CASSPAGQDMRRKLFF. Written as DNA, the CDR3 is TGTGCCAGCTCTCCAGCGGGACAGGATATGAGGAGGAAACTGTTTTTT.

V and J are TRBV6-5 and TRBJ2-5, with 9 bases aligning to TRBD1. Germline CDR1 and CDR2: MNHEY and SVGAGI. This CDR3 is built from 14 residues. Unmatched junction bases numbered 10, after V lost 10 bases and J lost 4 bases. CDR3 protein: CATQGQGGRETQYF. In nucleotides, the CDR3 is TGTGCCACCCAGGGACAGGGAGGCCGAGAGACCCAGTACTTC.

There are a few counts of this clonotype. The chain joins TRBV27 to TRBJ2-5; a weak D match, TRBD1 (5 bases). The germline V gene encodes CDR1 MNHEY and CDR2 SMNVEV (reference sequence). V was cut by 10 bases and J by 5 bases, with 20 bases left in between. The length of the CDR3 is 14 residues. CDR3 in DNA: TGTGCCACCGCCGATTCCAGGGCGCCGGAGACCCAGTACTTC. Its translation is CATADSRAPETQYF.